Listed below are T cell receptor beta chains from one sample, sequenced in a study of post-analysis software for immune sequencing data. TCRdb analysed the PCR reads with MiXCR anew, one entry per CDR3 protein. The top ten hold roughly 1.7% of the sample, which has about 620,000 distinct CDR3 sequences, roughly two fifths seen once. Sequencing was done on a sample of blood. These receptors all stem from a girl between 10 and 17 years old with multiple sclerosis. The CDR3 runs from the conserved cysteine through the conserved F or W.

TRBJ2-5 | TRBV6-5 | CATRHLQETQYF
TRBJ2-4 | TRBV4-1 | CASSQGGQRGVSKNIQYF
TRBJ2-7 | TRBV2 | CASEGTFSYEQYF
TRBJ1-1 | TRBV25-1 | CATEGPGRNEAFF
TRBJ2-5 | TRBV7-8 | CASRGSQETQYF
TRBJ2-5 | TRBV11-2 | CASSFLGGYQETQYF
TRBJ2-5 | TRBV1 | CTSSPCGGETQYF
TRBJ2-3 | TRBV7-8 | CASSYPPGLASDTQYF
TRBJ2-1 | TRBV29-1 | CSVSPVASNEQFF
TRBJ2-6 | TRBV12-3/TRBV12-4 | CAVNSGANVLTF
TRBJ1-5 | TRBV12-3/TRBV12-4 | CASSLRRTVNQPQHF
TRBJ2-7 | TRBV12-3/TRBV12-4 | CASSPLRRLTYEQYF
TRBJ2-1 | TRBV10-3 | CAITLGTSGSRANEQFF
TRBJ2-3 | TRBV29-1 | CSVEDQGDRGSDTQYF
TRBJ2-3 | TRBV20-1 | CSAYHQGTAASTDTQYF
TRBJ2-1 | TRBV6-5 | CASSRFGEQFF
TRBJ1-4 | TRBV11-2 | CASSWFRDKNEKLFF
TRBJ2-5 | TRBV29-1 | CSVEDGGQPYQQYF
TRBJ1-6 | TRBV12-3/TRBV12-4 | CASSSKGPLHF
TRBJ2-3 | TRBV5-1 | CASSPASGIDTQYF
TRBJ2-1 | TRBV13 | CASSLGRTSGRSSYNEQFF
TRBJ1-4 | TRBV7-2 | CASSSEGYGEKLFF
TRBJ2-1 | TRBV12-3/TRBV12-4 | CASCGARPLNEQFF
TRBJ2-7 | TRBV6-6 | CASRVTGTGSNEQYF
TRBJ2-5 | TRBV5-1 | CASSPRDSLPETQYF
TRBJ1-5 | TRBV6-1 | CASTPQGFNQPQHF
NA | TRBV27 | CAGSFSRAQETQYF
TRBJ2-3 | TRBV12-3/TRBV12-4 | CASIPGAGTDTQYF
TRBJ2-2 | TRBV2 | CASRTRGRGTGELFF
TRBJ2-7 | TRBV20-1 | CSASGAGNTYEQYF
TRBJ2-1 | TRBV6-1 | CASSVAGGGLYNEQFF
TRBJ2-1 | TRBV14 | CASSQDYRVSYNEQFF
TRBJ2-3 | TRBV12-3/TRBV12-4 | CASSFSPGPNTDTQYF
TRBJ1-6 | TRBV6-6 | CASSYSRQGTSPLHF
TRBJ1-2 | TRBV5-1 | CASSLEGGIGYGYTF
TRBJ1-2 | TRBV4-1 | CASSQDRDRENYGYTF
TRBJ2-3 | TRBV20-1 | CSARRAGEDTQYF
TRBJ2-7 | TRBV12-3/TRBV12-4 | CASNKGTGIFYEQYF
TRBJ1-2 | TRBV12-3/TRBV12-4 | CASSPGQGIDYGYTF
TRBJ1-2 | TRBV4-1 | CASSQETAVENYGYTF
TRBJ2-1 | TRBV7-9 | CATLTSGSFNEQFF
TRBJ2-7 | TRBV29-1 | CSVWGGASYEQYF
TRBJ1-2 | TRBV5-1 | CASSSGQSNDGYTF
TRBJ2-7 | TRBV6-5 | CASSYLGTRDEQYF
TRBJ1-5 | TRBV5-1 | CASSLVGDSNQPQHF
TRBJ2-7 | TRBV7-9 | CASSLSWGAYEQYF
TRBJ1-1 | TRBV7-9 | CASSMTGGLNTEAFF
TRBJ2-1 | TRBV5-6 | CASSPAFWGYNEQFF
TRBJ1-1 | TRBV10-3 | CASTTGSYTEAFF
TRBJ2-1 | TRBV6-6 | CASSYGTANNEQFF
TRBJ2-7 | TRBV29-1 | CSVENREPYEQYF
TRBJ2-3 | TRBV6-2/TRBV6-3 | CASSYSVAGSGAQYF
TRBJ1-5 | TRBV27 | CASSSGTGGKQPQHF
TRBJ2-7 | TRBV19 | CASSMGTGDSYEQYF